The 23 T cell receptor beta chains reported below all come from one sample, sequenced in a study of blood T cells in healthy people across ages (dated by TCRdb to 2015 to 2017). To prepare the library, 5' RACE was applied. The sequencer listed for this sample is Illumina HiSeq 2500. A second PCR of about 7 to 12 cycles was run with a J-beta primer mix and a sample-barcoded 5' primer. TCRdb reworked the public reads: Q25 trimming with fastp, MiXCR clone assembly, productive beta chains retained. Here each entry gathers all rows of one CDR3 protein and keeps the most common genes and DNA. The sample profile shows more than 1,000,000 distinct CDR3 sequences; around 25% of them were found once. Of the sample, 0.65% to 0.75% is held by the ten largest clones. These same records also appear under a second study, on T cells of mothers and their children.

The sequenced material came from blood. The origin of the receptors is a girl aged 2 to 9 in good health.

V is TRBV29-1 and J is TRBJ2-7; D is undetermined. Looked up from germline, CDR1 is SQVTM and CDR2 is ANQGSEA. Trimming left V 4 bases short and J 3 bases short, with 7 bases between. CDR3 size: 11 residues. Here the CDR3 reads CSVVQDYEQYF. The CDR3 nucleotides read TGCAGCGTTGTGCAAGACTACGAGCAGTACTTC.

This chain uses TRBV9 with TRBJ2-6; tentatively, D is TRBD1 or TRBD2 (5 bases each). CDR3 length equals 18 residues. Germline CDR1 reads SGDLS; CDR2 reads YYNGEE. The germline V and J ends were trimmed by 6 bases and 0 bases, with 19 bases remaining between them. CDR3 in amino acids: CASTWGRDPLSGANVLTF. As DNA, the CDR3 is TGTGCCAGCACTTGGGGCAGGGACCCGCTCTCTGGGGCCAACGTCCTGACTTTC.

J is TRBJ2-1 and V is TRBV12-3 or TRBV12-4, with D possibly matching TRBD2 (5 bases). The CDR3 extends over 11 amino acids. Trimming took 4 bases from V and 8 from J, leaving 6 bases between them. The DNA of the CDR3 is TGTGCCAGCAGTTCCGGGGATGAGCAGTTCTTC. This translates into CASSSGDEQFF.

The CDR3: CASSPSPVDYGYTF. The CDR3 region has the DNA TGTGCCAGCAGTCCCAGCCCGGTGGATTATGGCTACACCTTC. The genes are TRBV28 and TRBJ1-2; no reliable D call. Between the trimmed V and J ends, which lost 5 bases and 5 bases, there was a span of 15 bases. The CDR3 is 14 amino acids. Per germline, CDR1 MDHEN and CDR2 SYDVKM.

V is TRBV29-1 and J is TRBJ1-5; weak D call: TRBD1 (6 bases). V lost 6 bases and J 6 bases, leaving 21 bases between the germline ends. The CDR3 consists of 15 residues. Germline V lookup: CDR1 SQVTM, CDR2 ANQGSEA. This CDR3 reads CSVIQGRNPGQPQHF. The CDR3, as DNA: TGCAGCGTGATACAGGGTAGGAACCCTGGTCAGCCCCAGCATTTT.

This clonotype was picked up a small number of times. The chain employs TRBV5-1 and TRBJ1-2; weak D call: TRBD1 (6 bases). This CDR3 spans 16 amino acids. With 4 bases removed from V and 1 base from J, the gap between germline ends came to 17 bases. Germline CDR1 SGHRS, CDR2 YFSETQ. The CDR3 reads CASSPSILQGNYGYTF. The CDR3 nucleotides read TGCGCCAGCAGCCCGTCAATCCTACAGGGTAACTATGGCTACACCTTC. The full variable domain, rest sourced from reference TRBV5-1 and TRBJ1-2, is KAGVTQTPRYLIKTRGQQVTLSCSPISGHRSVSWYQQTPGQGLQFLFEYFSETQRNKGNFPGRFSGRQFSNSRSEMNVSTLELGDSALYLCASSPSILQGNYGYTFGSGTRLTVV.

The rearrangement uses TRBV9 and TRBJ2-1; 10 nucleotides align to TRBD2. CDR3 length: 16 amino acids. The ends lost 4 bases at V and 4 bases at J; junction bases unmatched: 8. Germline loops: CDR1 SGDLS, CDR2 YYNGEE. CDR3 coding DNA: TGTGCCAGCAGCCCCGGGGGACTAGCGAGGTACAATGAGCAGTTCTTC. Its translation: CASSPGGLARYNEQFF.

The V and J genes are TRBV4-1 and TRBJ2-7; D is unclear. Trimming pared 4 bases from V and 0 bases from J, leaving 22 bases between. CDR1 is MGHRA and CDR2 is YSYEKL in the germline V gene. The CDR3 totals 18 residues. The CDR3 coding sequence is TGCGCCAGCAGCCCCTTCGGAGACCCCGGGCCCCTCTCCTACGAGCAGTACTTC. Its protein is CASSPFGDPGPLSYEQYF.

This clonotype was detected a few times. This chain uses TRBV3-1 with TRBJ2-1; 12 bases match TRBD2. V gave up 4 bases and J gave up 0 bases; unmatched junction bases: 10. Germline CDR1 is LGHDT and CDR2 is YNNKEL (reference sequence). The CDR3 runs to 19 residues. This CDR3 reads CASSRGTSGPVSSYNEQFF. Written as DNA, the CDR3 is TGTGCCAGCAGCCGTGGGACTAGCGGGCCGGTAAGCTCCTACAATGAGCAGTTCTTC.

The rearrangement uses TRBV12-3 or TRBV12-4 and TRBJ2-3; TRBD2 matches 10 bases. The CDR3 sequence is 16 residues long. Germline trimming cut 6 bases from V and 4 bases from J; bases unmatched to any gene: 10. The chain's CDR3 is CASRAGSGGSADTQYF. CDR3 nucleotides: TGTGCCAGCAGAGCCGGTAGCGGGGGGAGCGCAGATACGCAGTATTTT.

Here the CDR3 reads CSVGRTILPNEQFF. DNA of the CDR3: TGCAGCGTTGGTAGGACGATCTTACCCAATGAGCAGTTCTTC. The V and J genes are TRBV29-1 and TRBJ2-1; no clear D. V shed 4 bases and J shed 6 bases, with 16 bases lying between them. CDR1 SQVTM and CDR2 ANQGSEA come from the germline V gene. CDR3 size: 14 residues.

The V and J genes are TRBV7-9 and TRBJ2-7, with 8 positions matching TRBD2. The CDR3 spans 17 residues. The J segment lost 0 bases and the V segment lost 1 base, leaving 8 bases of the junction unmatched. Germline lookup yields CDR1 SEHNR and CDR2 FQNEAQ (reference sequence). The CDR3 coding sequence is TGTGCCAGCAGCTTAGGGGATTTTAGCGGGGTCTCCTACGAGCAGTACTTC. Translated: CASSLGDFSGVSYEQYF.

The chain couples TRBV28 to TRBJ2-7; TRBD1 might be the D (6 bases). The CDR3 runs 14 residues. Germline loops: CDR1 MDHEN, CDR2 SYDVKM. V lost 2 bases and J lost 3, with 11 bases in between. The CDR3 loop reads CASSLVGGFYEQYF. CDR3 in DNA: TGTGCCAGCAGTTTAGTAGGGGGATTCTACGAGCAGTACTTC.

Of note for this clonotype: A read error may produce the germline difference seen at one junction end. The J gene is TRBJ2-3, the V gene TRBV12-3 or TRBV12-4; 11 bases are shared with TRBD2. This CDR3 region has 15 residues. CDR3 coding DNA: TGTGCCAGCAGATCTAGCGGGGGGAGCACAGATGCGCAGTATTTT. Translated, it gives CASRSSGGSTDAQYF.

The V call is TRBV10-2, the J call TRBJ2-7, with D possibly TRBD1 on 5 matching bases. The V and J ends lost 0 bases and 0 bases respectively, with 12 bases between them. From germline, CDR1 is WSHSY and CDR2 SAAADI. The CDR3 is made up of 16 amino acids. The DNA of the CDR3 is TGCGCCAGCAGTGAGTCAACAGGCCTGCTCTCCTACGAGCAGTACTTC. Translation gives CASSESTGLLSYEQYF.

The rearrangement joins TRBV6-5 to TRBJ2-2, with D perhaps matching TRBD1 (6 bases). Germline CDR1 MNHEY, CDR2 SVGAGI. V lost 6 bases and J lost 3, with 14 bases in between. The CDR3 totals 15 residues. This CDR3 is CASSNADSYTGELFF. The CDR3, as DNA: TGTGCCAGCAGCAACGCGGACAGTTACACCGGGGAGCTGTTTTTT.

The J gene is TRBJ1-2, the V gene TRBV19, with 8 bases aligning to TRBD1. The trim removed 4 bases at V and 8 bases at J, leaving 6 bases unmatched. CDR3 length: 13 amino acids. CDR1 is LNHDA, CDR2 SQIVND, per germline (reference sequence). CDR3 bases: TGTGCCAGTAGTACACAGGGGGTAAACGGCTACACCTTC. Translating it yields CASSTQGVNGYTF.

This clonotype showed up many times. J is TRBJ2-4 and V is TRBV20-1; D uncertain. Trimming removed 2 bases from V and 8 bases from J, with 13 bases in between. Germline-derived CDR1 and CDR2 are DFQATT and SNEGSKA (reference sequence). CDR3 length: 13 residues. The CDR3 here is CSARSEHRDIQYF. For the CDR3, the DNA is TGCAGTGCTAGAAGCGAACATCGGGACATTCAGTACTTC.

V gene TRBV20-1 combines with J gene TRBJ1-4, with 9 bases aligning to TRBD1. Trimming at V came to 6 bases and at J to 6 bases, leaving 11 bases not matched to a gene. Germline CDR1 is DFQATT and CDR2 is SNEGSKA (reference sequence). The CDR3 is 15 residues long. The CDR3 DNA reads TGCAGTGCCAGGGGACAGGGAGGGGGCGATGAAAAACTGTTTTTT. Residues: CSARGQGGGDEKLFF.

In its sample, this clonotype was seen a few times. The V and J genes are TRBV4-2 and TRBJ2-5; tentatively, D is TRBD1 (6 bases). V lost 3 bases, J lost 0 bases, and 8 bases lay in between. Germline CDR1 is LGHNA and CDR2 is YNFKEQ. The CDR3 runs 14 residues. CDR3 nucleotides: TGTGCCAGCAGCCAGGGACACGACCAAGAGACCCAGTACTTC. It is translated as CASSQGHDQETQYF.

This clonotype was picked up many times. The chain combines TRBV7-9 with TRBJ2-7, with D unresolved. There are 12 residues in the CDR3. V gave up 5 bases and J gave up 1 base, with 6 bases separating them. CDR1 is SEHNR, CDR2 FQNEAQ, per germline (reference sequence). The CDR3 DNA sequence: TGTGCCAGCAGCCCCGGGTCCTACGAGCAGTACTTC. It is translated as CASSPGSYEQYF.

This clonotype was observed a handful of times. The chain has TRBV28 and TRBJ1-5; no reliable D call. Looked up from germline, CDR1 is MDHEN and CDR2 is SYDVKM. This CDR3 has 14 residues. Trimming left V 3 bases short and J 5 bases short, with 11 bases between. CDR3 sequence: CASSFGVVDQPQHF. CDR3 bases: TGTGCCAGCAGTTTTGGGGTCGTGGATCAGCCCCAGCATTTT.

The rearrangement links TRBV12-3 or TRBV12-4 to TRBJ2-7, with D tentatively TRBD1 (5 bases). V was trimmed by 6 bases and J by 2 bases, leaving 17 bases between them. This CDR3 is 15 amino acids long. The CDR3 loop reads CASSKGTGRAYEQYF. The CDR3 nucleotides are TGTGCCAGCAGCAAGGGCACAGGTAGAGCCTACGAGCAGTACTTC.